The rows below give T cell receptor beta chains drawn from one sample of a study of cytomegalovirus exposure and HLA in healthy donors. The table came from immunoSEQ multiplex PCR; TCRdb's copy has only in-frame clones and leaves some out. The top ten clones hold more than 3% of a sample with approximately 90,000 clones, more than 70% of them seen once. Sequences were obtained from PBMCs. These TCRs come from a man aged 30 to 39 in good health and CMV-seronegative. Both conserved end residues are part of each CDR3. D genes are given only for firm matches.

V gene,J gene,D gene,CDR3 protein
TRBV4-2,TRBJ1-6,TRBD1,CASSQRGQGENNSPLHF
TRBV20-1,TRBJ1-2,-,CSARVRGYTF
TRBV5-1,TRBJ2-1,-,CASSFQGTGNEQFF
TRBV19,TRBJ2-5,TRBD2,CASSEGLAGETQYF
TRBV19,TRBJ2-1,TRBD2,CASSIWSSGSFYFF
TRBV5-1,TRBJ2-5,TRBD2,CASSFTSGGVMETQYF
TRBV12-5,TRBJ2-3,TRBD1,CASVQDRASDTQYF
TRBV6-5,TRBJ1-2,-,CASIGPYYGYTF
TRBV7-9,TRBJ1-1,-,CSSSYTGFGYTEAFF
TRBV7-6,TRBJ2-7,-,CASSPNGGGLSYEQYF
TRBV20-1,TRBJ2-3,TRBD2,CSAGGQDTQYF
TRBV11-2,TRBJ2-1,-,CASSFPGVSSYNEQFF
TRBV9,TRBJ1-6,-,CASSEAAGSPLHF
TRBV5-6,TRBJ1-3,TRBD1,CASSPGGAAGNTIYF
TRBV5-5,TRBJ2-7,TRBD2,CASSFFPAVASGSYEQYF
TRBV28,TRBJ1-5,-,CASTPSETRPQHF
TRBV4-2,TRBJ1-5,TRBD1,CASSQGSGQGISQPQHF
TRBV7-2,TRBJ1-4,TRBD1,CASSRDRGANEKLFF
TRBV7-2,TRBJ1-1,-,CASSYGGEGTEAFF
TRBV5-6,TRBJ1-1,-,CASSSWTRGGYTEAFF